This T cell receptor (beta chain) was sequenced for a study of cytomegalovirus exposure and HLA in healthy donors. The study's findings and limits: The productive fraction for most TCR beta V segments was about 87% or about 30% in an earlier analysis. HLA restriction was apparent for most CMV-associated TCR beta chains in a later analysis. The study labeled 170 or so TCR beta chains cytomegalovirus-associated.

With 60 Vbeta and 13 Jbeta primers, the PCR was carried out. This table comes from immunoSEQ multiplex PCR, and its TCRdb copy is limited to in-frame clones, with some not included. The table records nearly 200,000 clones, approximately 85% of them present only once. Note on this clone: Its specificity is unknown.

Germline V gene sequence: CDR1 MGHDK, CDR2 SYGVNS. Trimming removed 6 bases at V and 1 base at J, with 5 bases between. This CDR3 has 12 residues. This clonotype was obtained from a woman between 45 and 65 years old in good health and CMV-seropositive. V and J are TRBV25-1 and TRBJ2-3; D possibly corresponds to TRBD1 (5 bases). The sequencing input was PBMCs. In nucleotides, the CDR3 is TGTGCCAGCAGGGGGCGCACAGATACGCAGTATTTT. Amino acid sequence: CASRGRTDTQYF.